These T cell receptor beta chains were read from a single sample in a study of T cell repertoires in ileal Crohn's disease. Profiled with immunoSEQ multiplex PCR; TCRdb holds only in-frame clones, not every one. Here the sample spans just under 7,500 clones, around 72% being singletons. Source material: ileal tissue. These receptor sequences come from an adult with Crohn's disease. CDR3s include the opening cysteine and the closing phenylalanine or tryptophan. A D gene is named only where the DNA matches it firmly. Clone size is given for some rows only: seen once, a few or many times, or a class if the clone is expanded.

D	J	V	size	CDR3	DNA
NA	TRBJ2-7	TRBV7-2	NA	CASSLRAGQAYEQYF	TGTGCCAGCAGCTTAAGGGCGGGACAAGCCTACGAGCAGTACTTC
TRBD2	TRBJ2-1	TRBV4-1	NA	CASSLPGRESKNEQFF	TGCGCCAGCAGCCTACCAGGGCGGGAGAGTAAGAATGAGCAGTTCTTC
TRBD1	TRBJ2-3	TRBV4-1	NA	CASSPRQGPDTQYF	TGCGCCAGCAGCCCCAGACAGGGCCCCGATACGCAGTATTTT
NA	TRBJ1-6	TRBV30	NA	CAWSVRGGGSGSPLHF	TGTGCCTGGAGTGTACGGGGAGGGGGTAGCGGTTCACCCCTCCACTTT
TRBD1	TRBJ1-1	TRBV6-6	NA	CASRQPQGLVEAFF	TGTGCCAGCAGGCAGCCACAGGGGCTCGTCGAAGCTTTCTTT
NA	TRBJ1-2	TRBV6-1	NA	CASSGALYGYTF	TGTGCCAGTTCCGGGGCCCTCTATGGCTACACCTTC
NA	TRBJ1-2	TRBV18	few	CASSPDPNYGYTF	TGTGCCAGCTCTCCCGACCCTAACTATGGCTACACCTTC
TRBD2	TRBJ2-1	TRBV4-1	NA	CASSQLTSGRSNEQFF	TGCGCCAGCAGCCAATTGACTAGCGGGAGATCTAATGAGCAGTTCTTC
TRBD2	TRBJ2-2	TRBV18	NA	CASSPVQGGSSGELFF	TGTGCCAGCTCACCTGTCCAGGGAGGGTCGAGCGGGGAGCTGTTTTTT
NA	TRBJ2-1	TRBV6-8	NA	CASSEVLEQFF	TGTGCCAGCAGTGAGGTACTTGAGCAGTTCTTC
NA	TRBJ1-6	TRBV7-2	NA	CASSLSPNSPLHF	TGTGCCAGCAGCTTAAGCCCTAATTCACCCCTCCACTTT
NA	TRBJ2-7	TRBV4-3	NA	CASSHSLGYEQYF	TGCGCCAGCAGCCATTCATTGGGATACGAGCAGTACTTC
NA	TRBJ2-5	TRBV27	NA	CASSPHIRGTLYQETQYF	TGTGCCAGCAGCCCACATATCCGGGGGACCTTGTACCAAGAGACCCAGTACTTC
NA	TRBJ2-1	TRBV9	NA	CASSPRALWIDEQFF	TGTGCCAGCAGCCCTCGGGCATTGTGGATCGATGAGCAGTTCTTC
TRBD1	TRBJ1-1	TRBV7-9	NA	CASSVPTGYAFF	TGTGCCAGCAGCGTCCCGACAGGGTACGCTTTCTTT
NA	TRBJ2-1	TRBV9	NA	CASSAMRNEQFF	TGTGCCAGCAGCGCTATGAGGAACGAGCAGTTCTTC
NA	TRBJ1-5	TRBV7-2	NA	CASSLGRNPGQPQHF	TGTGCCAGCAGCCTAGGCCGGAACCCAGGTCAGCCCCAGCATTTT
NA	TRBJ2-2	TRBV6-6	NA	CASSATGNTGELFF	TGTGCCAGCAGCGCAACGGGGAACACCGGGGAGCTGTTTTTT
NA	TRBJ2-7	TRBV5-1	NA	CASSLGPAYEQYF	TGCGCCAGCAGCTTAGGGCCTGCCTACGAGCAGTACTTC
NA	TRBJ1-2	TRBV7-9	NA	CASSSSYYGYTF	TGTGCCAGCAGCTCCTCATACTATGGCTACACCTTC
NA	TRBJ2-6	TRBV11-2	NA	CASSFSTGGANVLTF	TGTGCCAGCAGCTTTAGTACGGGCGGGGCCAACGTCCTGACTTTC
NA	TRBJ2-7	TRBV5-5	few	CASSSTFYEQYF	TGTGCCAGCAGCTCGACTTTTTACGAGCAGTACTTC
NA	TRBJ2-5	TRBV28	NA	CASSSPSGDQETQYF	TGTGCCAGCAGTTCCCCCTCCGGGGATCAAGAGACCCAGTACTTC
TRBD1	TRBJ2-3	TRBV28	once	CASSLLGTGGTDTQYF	TGTGCCAGCAGTTTACTCGGGACAGGGGGCACAGATACGCAGTATTTT
NA	TRBJ2-3	TRBV6-1	few	CAGKGGRHTDTQYF	TGTGCCGGGAAGGGGGGGAGGCACACAGATACGCAGTATTTT
NA	TRBJ1-2	TRBV5-3	NA	CARSLVGELGRRSYTF	TGTGCCAGAAGCTTGGTCGGCGAATTAGGCCGGAGGAGCTACACCTTC
TRBD1	TRBJ1-1	TRBV19	NA	CASRWDRNTEAFF	TGTGCCAGTAGATGGGACAGGAACACTGAAGCTTTCTTT
NA	TRBJ1-1	TRBV7-3	NA	CASSLSGWNTEAFF	TGTGCCAGCAGCTTAAGCGGCTGGAACACTGAAGCTTTCTTT
NA	TRBJ1-3	TRBV5-1	NA	CASSPGGLPTGNTIYF	TGCGCCAGCAGCCCTGGGGGGTTACCGACTGGAAACACCATATATTTT
NA	TRBJ1-3	TRBV28	few	CASSPPWGSLGNTIYF	TGTGCCAGCAGCCCCCCTTGGGGGTCCCTCGGAAACACCATATATTTT
NA	TRBJ2-5	TRBV14	NA	CASSQDPRETQYF	TGTGCCAGCAGCCAAGATCCTCGGGAGACCCAGTACTTC